A single sample is the source of the 12 T cell receptor beta chains below, sequenced in a study of early T cells in non-severe SARS-CoV-2 infection. In TCRdb, the 5' RACE reads were re-called with MiXCR into one record per CDR3 protein. The sample gives around 26,000 distinct CDR3 sequences, approximately 4.1% of which show up once; about 6.3% is in the top ten. Sequences were obtained from whole blood. These receptors were obtained from an adult who was a healthcare worker with PCR-confirmed SARS-CoV-2 infection or an uninfected control (not recorded which).

There are many counts of this clonotype. The CDR3 coding sequence is TGCAGCGTTGCTACAGGAGATGAGCAGTTCTTC. Translation gives CSVATGDEQFF. The chain combines TRBV29-1 with TRBJ2-1; the D gene is possibly TRBD1 (5 bases). The CDR3 loop spans 11 amino acids. Trimming left V 4 bases short and J 8 bases short, with 9 bases between. CDR1 and CDR2 from the germline V gene are SQVTM and ANQGSEA.

The sample holds many counts of this clonotype. V and J are TRBV30 and TRBJ1-2; D call uncertain. Per germline, CDR1 GTSNPN and CDR2 SVGIG (reference sequence). With 0 bases removed from V and 7 bases from J, the gap between germline ends came to 12 bases. The CDR3 contains 13 residues. Written as DNA, the CDR3 is TGTGCCTGGAGTGTACGTGACACCATTGGCTACACCTTC. This codes for CAWSVRDTIGYTF.

This clonotype was seen repeatedly, ten times or more. This chain joins TRBV7-3 and TRBJ2-5; TRBD2 matches 8 bases. The CDR3 spans 14 residues. Looked up from germline, CDR1 is SGHTA and CDR2 is FQGTGA. J lost 5 bases, V lost 6 bases, and 8 bases had no gene match. The CDR3 DNA reads as TGTGCCAGCAGGTTTTCGGGAGGGGCGGAGACCCAGTACTTC. Residues: CASRFSGGAETQYF.

This clonotype was seen ten or more times. The rearrangement links TRBV2 to TRBJ2-1; D is unclear. Looked up from germline, CDR1 is SNHLY and CDR2 is FYNNEI. This CDR3 has 15 amino acids. The V end was cut by 2 bases, the J end by 0 bases, with 8 bases between. The CDR3 sequence: CASSELIPSYNEQFF. Here the CDR3 DNA reads TGTGCCAGCAGTGAACTGATTCCCTCCTACAATGAGCAGTTCTTC. The full variable domain, in which reference TRBV2 and TRBJ2-1 provide the parts outside the CDR3, is EPEVTQTPSHQVTQMGQEVILRCVPISNHLYFYWYRQILGQKVEFLVSFYNNEISEKSEIFDDQFSVERPDGSNFTLKIRSTKLEDSAMYFCASSELIPSYNEQFFGPGTRLTVL.

This sequence joins TRBV6-2 or TRBV6-3 and TRBJ2-4; D is undetermined. From germline, CDR1 is MNHEY and CDR2 SVGEGT. This CDR3 is 15 amino acids long. V was shortened by 2 bases and J by 6 bases, with 14 bases between the two germline ends. In DNA, the CDR3 is TGTGCCAGCAGTTACGCCGCCCGGGTTGGAAACATTCAGTACTTC. This encodes CASSYAARVGNIQYF.

This clonotype showed up many times. The chain links TRBV6-5 to TRBJ2-1; D is uncertain. CDR3 size: 13 residues. Per germline, CDR1 MNHEY and CDR2 SVGAGI. V was trimmed by 8 bases and J by 8 bases, leaving 16 bases between them. The DNA of the CDR3 is TGTGCCAGCCTACAGCTCTCTACCTATGAGCAGTTCTTC. Translated: CASLQLSTYEQFF.

This clonotype was found many times. The CDR3 is CSVEVRAATDTQYF. The DNA of the CDR3 is TGCAGCGTTGAAGTCAGGGCCGCTACAGATACGCAGTATTTT. This chain joins TRBV29-1 and TRBJ2-3; D may be TRBD1 (5 bases). Trimming took 1 base from V and 3 from J, leaving 11 bases between them. CDR3 length equals 14 residues. Germline CDR1 SQVTM, CDR2 ANQGSEA.

The J gene is TRBJ2-2, the V gene TRBV20-1; TRBD2 agrees at 8 bases. Unmatched junction bases numbered 7, after V lost 0 bases and J lost 4 bases. Looked up from germline, CDR1 is DFQATT and CDR2 is SNEGSKA (reference sequence). The CDR3 runs to 16 residues. The CDR3 DNA sequence: TGCAGTGCTAGAGATCAAACTAGCGGCCTCACCGGGGAGCTGTTTTTT. Translating it yields CSARDQTSGLTGELFF.

This clonotype was observed at least ten times. The chain uses TRBV20-1 and TRBJ2-1; 10 bases are a match to TRBD2. Germline values: CDR1 DFQATT, CDR2 SNEGSKA (reference sequence). The CDR3 spans 16 residues. The trim removed 4 bases at V and 8 bases at J, leaving 14 bases unmatched. The chain's CDR3 is CSAIPASGRGYDEQFF. For the CDR3, the DNA is TGCAGTGCTATCCCAGCCAGCGGGAGGGGGTACGATGAGCAGTTCTTC.

This clonotype was seen ten or more times. In nucleotides, the CDR3 is TGCAGTGCTAGAGGAAGGGTCGAAACAGATACGCAGTATTTT. It specifies CSARGRVETDTQYF. The V and J genes are TRBV20-1 and TRBJ2-3; D call uncertain. V was clipped by 1 base and J by 3 bases, with 11 bases between them. The CDR3 runs 14 residues. The germline V gene has CDR1 DFQATT and CDR2 SNEGSKA (reference sequence).

This clonotype was seen ten or more times. The rearrangement joins TRBV20-1 to TRBJ1-2, with D uncertain. V was cut by 3 bases and J by 0 bases, with 11 bases left in between. CDR1 is DFQATT and CDR2 is SNEGSKA in the germline V gene (reference sequence). This CDR3 spans 14 amino acids. Written as DNA, the CDR3 is TGCAGTGCTAGCACCCTGGATGCTAACTATGGCTACACCTTC. As protein: CSASTLDANYGYTF.

In its sample, this clonotype was seen many times. The chain carries TRBV12-3 or TRBV12-4 and TRBJ2-4, with 8 bases lining up with TRBD2. V dropped 6 bases and J dropped 4; count of bases not matched to a gene: 14. The CDR3 is 17 amino acids. The CDR3 nucleotides are TGTGCCAGCAGCCCTGGGGTAGCGGGAAGTAAGAAAAACATTCAGTACTTC. Protein sequence: CASSPGVAGSKKNIQYF.